The rows below give T cell receptor beta chains drawn from one sample of a study of T cell responses to AZD1222 COVID-19 vaccine. Assay: immunoSEQ multiplex PCR; the TCRdb copy retains only in-frame clones and omits some. This sample has about 190,000 clones, with more than 75% found just once. The sample was peripheral blood, taken on day 0 of AZD1222 vaccination. These receptors originate from an adult in good health. CDR3s include the opening cysteine and the closing phenylalanine or tryptophan. Each record gives: V gene, D gene, clone size, J gene, CDR3 protein, CDR3 DNA. The D gene is left open where the match is weak. Clone size is given for some rows only: seen once, a few or many times, or a class if the clone is expanded.

V: TRBV18
D: NA
size: NA
J: TRBJ2-7
CDR3: CASSPDSYEQYF
DNA: TGTGCCAGCTCACCCGACTCCTACGAGCAGTACTTC

V: TRBV9
D: NA
size: NA
J: TRBJ2-5
CDR3: CASSVGAGLETQYF
DNA: TGTGCCAGCAGCGTAGGGGCGGGGCTAGAGACCCAGTACTTC

V: TRBV5-1
D: NA
size: NA
J: TRBJ2-3
CDR3: CASSSPERGATDTQYF
DNA: TGCGCCAGCAGCTCTCCGGAGCGTGGGGCCACAGATACGCAGTATTTT

V: TRBV3-1/TRBV3-2
D: NA
size: NA
J: TRBJ1-6
CDR3: CASSQEQRSSYNSPLHF
DNA: TGTGCCAGCAGCCAAGAACAGCGGAGCTCCTATAATTCACCCCTCCACTTT

V: TRBV12-5
D: NA
size: NA
J: TRBJ1-1
CDR3: CASEMWRGVATTEAFF
DNA: TGTGCTAGTGAGATGTGGCGGGGCGTTGCGACCACTGAAGCTTTCTTT

V: TRBV6-5
D: NA
size: NA
J: TRBJ1-4
CDR3: CASSRTLGEKLFF
DNA: TGTGCCAGCAGTCGGACCTTAGGGGAAAAACTGTTTTTT

V: TRBV6-2/TRBV6-3
D: NA
size: NA
J: TRBJ2-6
CDR3: CASSYGFTPGANVLTF
DNA: TGTGCCAGCAGTTACGGTTTCACCCCTGGGGCCAACGTCCTGACTTTC

V: TRBV10-1
D: TRBD1
size: NA
J: TRBJ1-3
CDR3: CASPDRGQKGNTIYF
DNA: TGCGCCAGCCCGGACAGGGGCCAAAAGGGAAACACCATATATTTT

V: TRBV19
D: NA
size: NA
J: TRBJ2-1
CDR3: CASSPRSNNEQFF
DNA: TGTGCCAGTAGTCCCAGGTCGAACAATGAGCAGTTCTTC

V: TRBV24-1
D: TRBD2
size: NA
J: TRBJ2-5
CDR3: CATSDPSGSSETQYF
DNA: TGTGCCACCAGTGACCCTAGCGGGAGTTCCGAGACCCAGTACTTC

V: TRBV12-3/TRBV12-4
D: TRBD1
size: NA
J: TRBJ1-1
CDR3: CASRLDRVAEAFF
DNA: TGTGCCAGCAGACTCGACAGGGTGGCTGAAGCTTTCTTT

V: TRBV20-1
D: TRBD1
size: NA
J: TRBJ1-1
CDR3: CSASGGLRQGKNTEAFF
DNA: TGCAGTGCTAGTGGGGGCCTTCGACAGGGAAAAAACACTGAAGCTTTCTTT

V: TRBV2
D: TRBD1
size: NA
J: TRBJ1-1
CDR3: CASIAGGTGNTEAFF
DNA: TGTGCCAGCATTGCGGGGGGGACAGGGAACACTGAAGCTTTCTTT

V: TRBV29-1
D: NA
size: NA
J: TRBJ2-6
CDR3: CSVGTRGVSGANVLTF
DNA: TGCAGCGTAGGGACCCGAGGGGTCTCTGGGGCCAACGTCCTGACTTTC

V: TRBV28
D: NA
size: NA
J: TRBJ1-2
CDR3: CASSLSFSGYGYTF
DNA: TGTGCCAGCAGTTTATCCTTTTCGGGCTATGGCTACACCTTC

V: TRBV4-1
D: NA
size: NA
J: TRBJ1-1
CDR3: CASSPREQTTEAFF
DNA: TGCGCCAGCAGCCCCAGGGAACAGACGACTGAAGCTTTCTTT

V: TRBV7-8
D: NA
size: NA
J: TRBJ2-7
CDR3: CASSLGPQGYEQYF
DNA: TGTGCCAGCAGCTTAGGACCGCAGGGATACGAGCAGTACTTC

V: TRBV6-2/TRBV6-3
D: NA
size: NA
J: TRBJ2-3
CDR3: CASSPRTASTDTQYF
DNA: TGTGCCAGCAGCCCCCGGACAGCTAGCACAGATACGCAGTATTTT

V: TRBV24-1
D: NA
size: NA
J: TRBJ1-1
CDR3: CATGGRVNTEAFF
DNA: TGTGCCACCGGCGGACGGGTGAACACTGAAGCTTTCTTT

V: TRBV5-1
D: NA
size: NA
J: TRBJ1-1
CDR3: CASSQSNTEAFF
DNA: TGCGCCAGCTCACAGTCGAACACTGAAGCTTTCTTT

V: TRBV27
D: NA
size: NA
J: TRBJ2-2
CDR3: CASRQGRGFSGELFF
DNA: TGTGCCAGTCGACAGGGGAGGGGTTTTTCCGGGGAGCTGTTTTTT

V: TRBV9
D: NA
size: NA
J: TRBJ1-4
CDR3: CASSVAGTTNEKLFF
DNA: TGTGCCAGCAGCGTAGCCGGGACAACTAATGAAAAACTGTTTTTT

V: TRBV7-8
D: TRBD2
size: NA
J: TRBJ2-1
CDR3: CASSTTTSAFNEQFF
DNA: TGTGCCAGCAGCACGACGACTAGCGCCTTCAATGAGCAGTTCTTC

V: TRBV11-3
D: NA
size: NA
J: TRBJ2-3
CDR3: CASSHPKMEQGSDTQYF
DNA: TGTGCCAGCAGCCACCCCAAAATGGAGCAGGGTTCAGATACGCAGTATTTT

V: TRBV3-1/TRBV3-2
D: NA
size: NA
J: TRBJ1-1
CDR3: CASSPRQIFHPEAFF
DNA: TGTGCCAGCAGCCCCCGACAGATTTTTCACCCTGAAGCTTTCTTT

V: TRBV4-3
D: TRBD2
size: NA
J: TRBJ2-5
CDR3: CASSQEAGAETQYF
DNA: TGCGCCAGCAGCCAAGAAGCGGGGGCAGAGACCCAGTACTTC

V: TRBV19
D: TRBD1
size: once
J: TRBJ2-1
CDR3: CASRQGAYNEQFF
DNA: TGTGCCAGTCGACAGGGGGCTTACAATGAGCAGTTCTTC

V: TRBV6-1
D: NA
size: NA
J: TRBJ2-7
CDR3: CASSEPYEQYF
DNA: TGTGCCAGCAGTGAACCCTACGAGCAGTACTTC

V: TRBV9
D: TRBD1
size: NA
J: TRBJ2-7
CDR3: CASSTHPGTGLDEQYF
DNA: TGTGCCAGCAGCACTCATCCCGGGACAGGTTTGGACGAGCAGTACTTC

V: TRBV4-2
D: NA
size: NA
J: TRBJ1-2
CDR3: CASSQDSLGAGGRAFGYTF
DNA: TGTGCCAGCAGCCAAGACTCTCTCGGTGCCGGGGGGAGAGCGTTTGGCTACACCTTC

V: TRBV2
D: TRBD1
size: NA
J: TRBJ1-2
CDR3: CASSSQGSDGYTF
DNA: TGTGCCAGCAGTTCACAGGGGAGTGATGGCTACACCTTC

V: TRBV20-1
D: NA
size: NA
J: TRBJ1-6
CDR3: CSASSLVGNSPLHF
DNA: TGCAGTGCTAGTAGCCTAGTGGGGAATTCACCCCTCCACTTT

V: TRBV6-6
D: NA
size: NA
J: TRBJ1-2
CDR3: CASSPPANYGYTF
DNA: TGTGCCAGCAGTCCTCCAGCTAACTATGGCTACACCTTC

V: TRBV5-6
D: NA
size: NA
J: TRBJ2-7
CDR3: CASSLGGSSYEQYF
DNA: TGTGCCAGCAGCTTGGGAGGGAGCTCCTACGAGCAGTACTTC

V: TRBV3-1/TRBV3-2
D: TRBD1
size: NA
J: TRBJ2-7
CDR3: CASSPWTGVTSYYEQYF
DNA: TGTGCCAGCAGCCCATGGACAGGGGTTACGTCCTACTACGAGCAGTACTTC

V: TRBV4-1
D: TRBD2
size: NA
J: TRBJ2-7
CDR3: CASSLQRGDYEQYF
DNA: TGCGCCAGCAGCCTCCAGCGGGGGGACTACGAGCAGTACTTC

V: TRBV6-1
D: TRBD1
size: NA
J: TRBJ2-5
CDR3: CASSEGGTGIAKTQYF
DNA: TGTGCCAGCAGTGAAGGAGGGACAGGGATCGCAAAGACCCAGTACTTC

V: TRBV27
D: NA
size: NA
J: TRBJ1-6
CDR3: CASSSPDSSYNSPLHF
DNA: TGTGCCAGCAGTTCCCCGGACAGTTCTTATAATTCACCCCTCCACTTT

V: TRBV9
D: NA
size: NA
J: TRBJ2-2
CDR3: CASSDRVGGSTGELFF
DNA: TGTGCCAGCAGCGACCGGGTTGGGGGATCCACCGGGGAGCTGTTTTTT

V: TRBV7-3
D: TRBD1
size: NA
J: TRBJ1-1
CDR3: CASSLYRGTEAFF
DNA: TGTGCCAGCAGCTTATACAGGGGCACTGAAGCTTTCTTT

V: TRBV19
D: NA
size: NA
J: TRBJ1-2
CDR3: CASRPGWKNGYTF
DNA: TGTGCCAGTAGGCCAGGTTGGAAAAATGGCTACACCTTC

V: TRBV28
D: TRBD1
size: NA
J: TRBJ2-7
CDR3: CASRHRDRDYEQYF
DNA: TGTGCCAGCAGACACCGGGACAGGGACTACGAGCAGTACTTC

V: TRBV29-1
D: NA
size: NA
J: TRBJ2-2
CDR3: CSVAHWGAGELFF
DNA: TGCAGCGTTGCGCATTGGGGGGCCGGGGAGCTGTTTTTT

V: TRBV29-1
D: NA
size: few
J: TRBJ1-1
CDR3: CSVGGGTEAFF
DNA: TGCAGCGTTGGAGGGGGCACTGAAGCTTTCTTT

V: TRBV7-8
D: NA
size: NA
J: TRBJ1-5
CDR3: CASSFDMNQPQHF
DNA: TGTGCCAGCAGCTTCGACATGAATCAGCCCCAGCATTTT

V: TRBV7-2
D: NA
size: NA
J: TRBJ1-5
CDR3: CASSPPGKPQHF
DNA: TGTGCCAGCAGCCCACCGGGAAAGCCCCAGCATTTT

V: TRBV6-5
D: TRBD1
size: once
J: TRBJ2-7
CDR3: CASSGEGGLDEQYF
DNA: TGTGCCAGCAGCGGGGAAGGGGGCCTGGACGAGCAGTACTTC

V: TRBV24-1
D: TRBD2
size: NA
J: TRBJ2-1
CDR3: CATSEYGAGGSNEQFF
DNA: TGTGCCACCAGTGAGTACGGCGCGGGAGGCAGCAATGAGCAGTTCTTC

V: TRBV3-1/TRBV3-2
D: NA
size: NA
J: TRBJ1-2
CDR3: CASSQTQGNYGYTF
DNA: TGTGCCAGCAGCCAGACCCAGGGTAACTATGGCTACACCTTC

V: TRBV7-9
D: NA
size: NA
J: TRBJ2-1
CDR3: CASSPIQFPYNEQFF
DNA: TGTGCCAGCAGCCCCATCCAGTTTCCGTACAATGAGCAGTTCTTC

V: TRBV28
D: TRBD1
size: NA
J: TRBJ1-3
CDR3: CASSLRDRSTTIYF
DNA: TGTGCCAGCAGTTTACGGGACAGGTCGACCACCATATATTTT

V: TRBV7-9
D: TRBD1
size: NA
J: TRBJ2-7
CDR3: CASSPTGVYEQYF
DNA: TGTGCCAGCAGCCCGACAGGGGTATACGAGCAGTACTTC

V: TRBV11-1
D: NA
size: NA
J: TRBJ2-7
CDR3: CASSLERQYEQYF
DNA: TGTGCCAGCAGCTTAGAACGACAGTACGAGCAGTACTTC

V: TRBV4-2
D: TRBD2
size: NA
J: TRBJ2-7
CDR3: CASSPSGLAGDEQYF
DNA: TGTGCCAGCAGCCCCTCGGGACTAGCGGGGGACGAGCAGTACTTC

V: TRBV5-1
D: NA
size: NA
J: TRBJ2-7
CDR3: CASRFHPNSYEQYF
DNA: TGCGCCAGCCGCTTCCACCCAAACTCCTACGAGCAGTACTTC